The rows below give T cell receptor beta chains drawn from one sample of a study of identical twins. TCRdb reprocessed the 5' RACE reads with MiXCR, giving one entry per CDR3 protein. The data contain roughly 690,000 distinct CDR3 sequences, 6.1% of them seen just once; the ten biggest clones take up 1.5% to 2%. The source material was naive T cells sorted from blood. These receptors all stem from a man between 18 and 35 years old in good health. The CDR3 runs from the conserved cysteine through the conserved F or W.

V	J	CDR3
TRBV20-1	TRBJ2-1	CSARGVPGHINEQFF
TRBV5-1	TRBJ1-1	CASSLVSGTEAFF
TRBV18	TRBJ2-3	CASSQGTPPTDTQYF
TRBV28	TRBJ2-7	CASSRQGTLYEQYF
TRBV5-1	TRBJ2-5	CASTPLGLKTQYF
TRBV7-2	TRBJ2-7	CASSPGQVHGEQYF
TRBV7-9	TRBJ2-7	CASSPTGPEQYF
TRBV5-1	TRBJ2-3	CASSVPDRGTDTQYF
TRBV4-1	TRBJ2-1	CASSSRLAGGANEQFF
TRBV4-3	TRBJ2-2	CASSQGTGALSGELFF
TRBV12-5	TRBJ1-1	CASGLAGNTEAFF
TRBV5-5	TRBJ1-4	CASSLGWKGGEKLFF
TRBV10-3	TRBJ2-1	CAIRPDGGAGEQFF
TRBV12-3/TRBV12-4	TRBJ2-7	CASTRTGVAYEQYF
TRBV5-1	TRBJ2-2	CASSLASGVAGELFF
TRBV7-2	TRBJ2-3	CASSSKRAGPLADTQYF
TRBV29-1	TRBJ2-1	CSVVPPAMEQFF
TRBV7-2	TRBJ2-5	CASSLALARGGQETQYF
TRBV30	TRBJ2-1	CAWKGTAYNEQFF
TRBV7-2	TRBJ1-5	CASSPVGGQNQPQHF
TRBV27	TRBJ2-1	CASSFGTASYNEQFF
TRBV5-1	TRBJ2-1	CASSRLAGGISDEQFF
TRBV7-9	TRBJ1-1	CASSSSRDSPEAFF
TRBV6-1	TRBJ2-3	CASKLAGGPADTQYF
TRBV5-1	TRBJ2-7	CASSLDRYRIRPYEQYF
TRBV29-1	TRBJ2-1	CSVEGRREGPYNEQFF
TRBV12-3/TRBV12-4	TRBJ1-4	CASSRDRSEKLFF
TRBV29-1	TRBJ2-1	CSVEGTGGYNEQFF
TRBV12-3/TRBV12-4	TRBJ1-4	CASSREGSGEKLFF
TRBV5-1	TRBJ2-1	CASSPRWSLAYNEQFF
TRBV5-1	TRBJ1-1	CASSSSGTNTEAFF
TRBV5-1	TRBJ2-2	CASSLAGTGIPGELFF
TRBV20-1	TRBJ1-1	CSASSTGAGTEAFF
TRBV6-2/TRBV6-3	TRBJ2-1	CASSQTSGRDYPFF
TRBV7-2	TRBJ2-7	CASSSLGLTYEQYF
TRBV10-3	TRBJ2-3	CAISVGVRASTDTQYF
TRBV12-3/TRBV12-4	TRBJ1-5	CASRNTGYSNQPQHF
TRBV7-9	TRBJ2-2	CASSLVGERDTGELFF
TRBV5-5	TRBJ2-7	CASSWTAFYEQYF
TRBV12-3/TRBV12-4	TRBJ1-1	CASSSWGGTEAFF
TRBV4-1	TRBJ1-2	CASSQGSGVYGYTF
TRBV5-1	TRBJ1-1	CASSATGDTEAFF
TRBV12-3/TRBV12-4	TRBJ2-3	CASSLIYGGGTDTQYF
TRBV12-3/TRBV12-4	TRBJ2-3	CASTPSRGNTQYF
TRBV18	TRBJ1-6	CASSPSGGTSPLHF
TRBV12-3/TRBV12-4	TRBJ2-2	CAIRARGGELFF
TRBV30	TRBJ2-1	CAWSPTLAFEQFF
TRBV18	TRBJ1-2	CASSTQGNYGYTF
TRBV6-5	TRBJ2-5	CASSNDIRGAEETQYF
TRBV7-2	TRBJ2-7	CASSLGRGAYEQYF
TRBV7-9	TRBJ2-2	CASSLTSGRNTGELFF
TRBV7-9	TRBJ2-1	CASSPPNMEQFF
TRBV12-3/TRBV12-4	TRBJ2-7	CASSPGLGDPSTEQYF
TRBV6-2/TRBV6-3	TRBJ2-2	CATRAHQNTGELFF
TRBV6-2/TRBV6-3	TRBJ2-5	CATRTSVKTQYF
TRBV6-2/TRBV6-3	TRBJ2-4	CASSQSRENIQYF